This T cell receptor beta chain was obtained from a study of cytomegalovirus exposure and HLA in healthy donors. PCR primers comprised 60 Vbeta and 13 Jbeta primers. Method: immunoSEQ multiplex PCR; TCRdb's copy keeps in-frame clones and lacks some. The sample lists roughly 150,000 clones; over 70% were seen once. This clone was seen only once. The sequence derives from a male donor in good health and CMV-seronegative. Source material: PBMCs.

CDR3 nucleotides: TGTGCCACCCAAAGGGGGGGACAGGGAATACAAGAGACCCAGTACTTC. Protein sequence: CATQRGGQGIQETQYF. V is TRBV5-4 and J is TRBJ2-5; 9 bases map to TRBD1. The germline CDR1 and CDR2 sequences are SGHNT and YYREEE (reference sequence). The length of the CDR3 is 16 residues. The V segment lost 9 bases and the J segment 2 bases; nucleotides outside the gene matches: 14. The complete variable domain, with remaining parts taken from reference TRBV5-4 and TRBJ2-5, reads ETGVTQSPTHLIKTRGQQVTLRCSSQSGHNTVSWYQQALGQGPQFIFQYYREEENGRGNFPPRFSGLQFPNYSSELNVNALELDDSALYLCATQRGGQGIQETQYFGPGTRLLVL.